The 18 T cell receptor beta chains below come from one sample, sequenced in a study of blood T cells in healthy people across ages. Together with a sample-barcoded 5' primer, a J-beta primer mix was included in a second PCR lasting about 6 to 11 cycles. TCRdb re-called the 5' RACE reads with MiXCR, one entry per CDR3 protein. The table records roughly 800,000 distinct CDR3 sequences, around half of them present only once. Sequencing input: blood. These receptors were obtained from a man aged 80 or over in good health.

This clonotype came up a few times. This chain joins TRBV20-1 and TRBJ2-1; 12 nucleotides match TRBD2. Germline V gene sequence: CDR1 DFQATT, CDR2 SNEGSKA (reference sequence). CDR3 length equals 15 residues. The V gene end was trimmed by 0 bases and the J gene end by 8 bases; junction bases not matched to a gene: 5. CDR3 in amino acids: CSARDRLAGADEQFF. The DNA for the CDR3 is TGCAGTGCTAGAGATCGACTAGCGGGAGCCGATGAGCAGTTCTTC.

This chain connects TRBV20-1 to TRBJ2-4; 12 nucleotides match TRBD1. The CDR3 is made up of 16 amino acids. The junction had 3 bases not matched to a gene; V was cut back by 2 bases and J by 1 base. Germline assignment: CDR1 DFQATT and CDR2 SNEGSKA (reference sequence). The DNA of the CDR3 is TGCAGTGCTAGACCCGGGACAGGGGGCGCCAAAAACATTCAGTACTTC. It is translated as CSARPGTGGAKNIQYF.

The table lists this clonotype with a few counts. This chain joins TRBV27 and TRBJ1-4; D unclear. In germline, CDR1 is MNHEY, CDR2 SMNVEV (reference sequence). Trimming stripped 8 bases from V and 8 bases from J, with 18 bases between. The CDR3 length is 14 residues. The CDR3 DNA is TGTGCCAGCTCGACCGGGGTCCGGTGGGAAAAACTGTTTTTT. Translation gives CASSTGVRWEKLFF.

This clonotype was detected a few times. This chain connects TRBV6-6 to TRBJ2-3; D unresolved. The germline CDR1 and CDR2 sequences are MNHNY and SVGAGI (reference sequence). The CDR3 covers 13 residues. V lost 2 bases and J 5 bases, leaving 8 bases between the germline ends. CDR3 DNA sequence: TGTGCCAGCAGTTACGACCTCTTAGATACGCAGTATTTT. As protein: CASSYDLLDTQYF.

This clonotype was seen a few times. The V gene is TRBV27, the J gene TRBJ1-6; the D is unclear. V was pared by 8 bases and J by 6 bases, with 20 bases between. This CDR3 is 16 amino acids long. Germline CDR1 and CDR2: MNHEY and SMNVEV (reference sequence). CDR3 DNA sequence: TGTGCCAGCGCCAGCGAGGAGACACGAACTAATTCACCCCTCCACTTT. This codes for CASASEETRTNSPLHF.

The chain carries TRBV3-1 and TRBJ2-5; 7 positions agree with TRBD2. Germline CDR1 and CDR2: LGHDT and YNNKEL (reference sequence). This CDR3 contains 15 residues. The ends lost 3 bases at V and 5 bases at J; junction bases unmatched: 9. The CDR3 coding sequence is TGTGCCAGCAGCCACGATGCGGGAGATAAGGAGACCCAGTACTTC. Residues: CASSHDAGDKETQYF.

For the CDR3, the DNA is TGCGCCAGCAGCCACAGGTTAGGAAACTATGGCTACACCTTC. This encodes CASSHRLGNYGYTF. This sequence joins TRBV4-1 and TRBJ1-2; D gene uncertain. CDR3 length equals 14 residues. The germline gives CDR1 MGHRA, CDR2 YSYEKL. Trimming took 3 bases from V and 2 from J, leaving 10 bases between them.

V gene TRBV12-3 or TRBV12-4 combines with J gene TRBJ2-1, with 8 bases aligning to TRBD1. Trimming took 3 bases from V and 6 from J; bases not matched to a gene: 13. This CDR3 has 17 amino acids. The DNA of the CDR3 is TGTGCCAGCAGTTTGTTGGCGAGACAGGGGCAGGGCAATGAGCAGTTCTTC. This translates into CASSLLARQGQGNEQFF.

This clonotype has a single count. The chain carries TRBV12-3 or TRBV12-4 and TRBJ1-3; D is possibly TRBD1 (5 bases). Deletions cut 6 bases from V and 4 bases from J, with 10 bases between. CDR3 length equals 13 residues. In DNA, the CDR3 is TGTGCCAGCAGCTCGGGACCAGGAAACACCATATATTTT. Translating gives CASSSGPGNTIYF.

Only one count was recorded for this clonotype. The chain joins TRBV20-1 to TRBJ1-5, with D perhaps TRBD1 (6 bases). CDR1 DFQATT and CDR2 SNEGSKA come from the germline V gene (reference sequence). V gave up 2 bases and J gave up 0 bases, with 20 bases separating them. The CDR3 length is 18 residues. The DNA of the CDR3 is TGCAGTGCTAGAACGGGGGGCAGGGGACAAGATAGCAATCAGCCCCAGCATTTT. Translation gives CSARTGGRGQDSNQPQHF.

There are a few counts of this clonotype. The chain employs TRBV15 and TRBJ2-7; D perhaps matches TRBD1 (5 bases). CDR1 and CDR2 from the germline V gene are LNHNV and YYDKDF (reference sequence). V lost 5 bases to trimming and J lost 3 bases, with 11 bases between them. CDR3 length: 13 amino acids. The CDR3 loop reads CATSPDQGYEQYF. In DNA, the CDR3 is TGTGCCACCAGCCCCGATCAGGGCTACGAGCAGTACTTC.

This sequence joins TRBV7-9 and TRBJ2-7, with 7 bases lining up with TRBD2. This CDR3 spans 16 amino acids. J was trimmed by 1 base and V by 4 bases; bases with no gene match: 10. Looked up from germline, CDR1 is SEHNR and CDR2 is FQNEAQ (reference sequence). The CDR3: CASSSFKASGSYEQYF. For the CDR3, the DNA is TGTGCCAGCAGCTCCTTTAAGGCTAGCGGATCCTACGAGCAGTACTTC. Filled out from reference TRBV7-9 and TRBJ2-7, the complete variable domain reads DTGVSQNPRHKITKRGQNVTFRCDPISEHNRLYWYRQTLGQGPEFLTYFQNEAQLEKSRLLSDRFSAERPKGSFSTLEIQRTEQGDSAMYLCASSSFKASGSYEQYFGPGTRLTVT.

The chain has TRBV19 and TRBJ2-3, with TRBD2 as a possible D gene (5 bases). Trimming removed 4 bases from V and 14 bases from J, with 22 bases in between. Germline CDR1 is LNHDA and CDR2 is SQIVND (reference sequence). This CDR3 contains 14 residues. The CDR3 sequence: CASSTLGREGYAYF. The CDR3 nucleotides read TGTGCCAGTAGTACACTCGGACGGGAAGGATACGCGTATTTT. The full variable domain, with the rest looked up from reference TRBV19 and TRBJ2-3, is DGGITQSPKYLFRKEGQNVTLSCEQNLNHDAMYWYRQDPGQGLRLIYYSQIVNDFQKGDIAEGYSVSREKKESFPLTVTSAQKNPTAFYLCASSTLGREGYAYFGPGTRLTVL.

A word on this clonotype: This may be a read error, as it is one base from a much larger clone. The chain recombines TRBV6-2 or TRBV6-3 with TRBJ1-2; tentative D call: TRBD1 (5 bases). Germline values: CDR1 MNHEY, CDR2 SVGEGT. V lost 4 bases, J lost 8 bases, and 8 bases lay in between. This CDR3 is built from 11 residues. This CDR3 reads CASSSGFGYTF. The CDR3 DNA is TGTGCCAGCAGTTCAGGGTTCGGCTACACCTTC.

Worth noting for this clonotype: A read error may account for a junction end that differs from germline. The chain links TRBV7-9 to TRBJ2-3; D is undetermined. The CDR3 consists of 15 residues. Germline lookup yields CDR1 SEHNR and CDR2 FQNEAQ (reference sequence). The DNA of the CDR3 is TGTGCCGGCAGCTCCTGGACGGCCGGCACAGATACGCAGTATTTT. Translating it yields CAGSSWTAGTDTQYF. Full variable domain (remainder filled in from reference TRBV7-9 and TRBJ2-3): DTGVSQNPRHKITKRGQNVTFRCDPISEHNRLYWYRQTLGQGPEFLTYFQNEAQLEKSRLLSDRFSAERPKGSFSTLEIQRTEQGDSAMYLCAGSSWTAGTDTQYFGPGTRLTVL.

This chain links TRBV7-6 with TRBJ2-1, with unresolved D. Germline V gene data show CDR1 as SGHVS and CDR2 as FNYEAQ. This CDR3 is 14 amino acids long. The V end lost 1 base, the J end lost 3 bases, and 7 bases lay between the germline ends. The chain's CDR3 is CASSLGPNYNEQFF. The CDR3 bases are TGTGCCAGCAGCTTAGGTCCAAACTACAATGAGCAGTTCTTC.

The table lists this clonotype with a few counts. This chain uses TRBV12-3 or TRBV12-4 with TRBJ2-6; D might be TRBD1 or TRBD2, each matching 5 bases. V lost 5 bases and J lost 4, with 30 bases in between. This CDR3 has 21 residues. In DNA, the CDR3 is TGTGCCAGCAGTCCGGTCCCCCTCACCGGGACCTCACCTCCAGGGGCCAACGTCCTGACTTTC. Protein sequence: CASSPVPLTGTSPPGANVLTF.

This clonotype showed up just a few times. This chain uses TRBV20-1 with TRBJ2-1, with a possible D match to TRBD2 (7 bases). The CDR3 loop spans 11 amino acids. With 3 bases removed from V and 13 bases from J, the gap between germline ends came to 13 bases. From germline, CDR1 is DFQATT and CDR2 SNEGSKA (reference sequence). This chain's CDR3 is CSARVSGTQFF. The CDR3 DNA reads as TGCAGTGCTAGGGTGAGCGGGACACAGTTCTTC.